The following is a TCR beta chain sequence with its context. This clonotype appeared once. Its antigen has not been determined. It may be a read error: a sequence one base away is much more abundant. Naive CD8 T cell libraries were made from roughly 21,000 to 960,000 sorted cells using 10%, 30% or 50% of purified RNA. On a BD FACSAria II, naive CD8 T cells were FACS-sorted as CD8+CD4-CCR7+CD45RA+ and collected into RLT Plus buffer. Detection sensitivity was tested by spiking Jurkat RNA equal to roughly nine TCR copies' worth into samples containing about 20,000-1,100,000 naive CD8 T cells. CD8 T cells were enriched with RosetteSep CD8+ T Cell Enrichment Cocktail and Ficoll-Paque, followed by ACK red cell lysis. These data belong to a study of molecular identifiers for immune sequencing clone quantification (dated by TCRdb to the late 2010s). Broadly, across the study: For a replicate experiment, RNA from roughly 20,000 or 100,000 naive CD8 T cells was divided into five aliquots, and four of the five aliquots were sequenced. This methods study benchmarked molecular-identifier clustering-based TCR repertoire sequencing (MIDCIRS) and TCR RNA copy counting, using CD8 T cells to do so.

From the cysteine through the phenylalanine, the CDR3 covers 17 amino acids. The retained sequence is limited to the CDR3, 51 bases, with the frame set at the first base. The germline V gene (reference sequence) specifies DFQATT as CDR1 and SNEGSKA as CDR2. What the research found in general, with its limitations: Even against a background of 800,000 to 1,000,000 naive CD8 T cells, spiked-in Jurkat TCR RNA amounting to a single cell's worth was reported to be detectable. In CMV-specific effector cells, over 98% of molecules were held by clones above 20 RNA copies, whereas under 1% of molecules were held by such clones in naive cells. Modeling indicated about 3 TCR RNA copies recovered per cell, compared with about ten by digital PCR, which implies a capture efficiency of about 31%. Highly expanded clone sizes could be underestimated because identical TCR molecules may share a barcode. When barcode sub-clustering was not used, chimeric consensus sequences inflated TCR diversity, with chimeras reaching as high as 47%. The naive libraries included spiked-in Jurkat TCR RNA (roughly 9 copies' worth), and this RNA is not part of the donor repertoire.

The receptor library was made with PCR. TCRdb records NextSeq 500 as the sequencer. Bulk TCR libraries were prepared as previously described, using TCR primers listed in Table S5. The Qiagen AllPrep DNA/RNA kit was used to purify total RNA. Before analysis, reads from multiple sequencing runs of one library were combined. Per the authors' processing: Reads were retained only if their TCR constant sequence matched exactly, and those retained reads were trimmed to 150 nt and grouped according to their 12-nt molecular barcodes. Reads within each barcode group were sub-clustered using a 15% Levenshtein threshold, and quality-weighted consensus sequences were constructed for each RNA molecule. Non-functional sequences were discarded, and so were lower-count sequences lying one edit away from another sequence. Based on a fit of two negative binomial distributions, barcode sub-clusters having less than 20% of the maximum read count were discarded. TCRdb took the public reads, trimmed them with fastp at Q25, ran MiXCR for clone calling and kept in-frame beta chains. Rows merge per CDR3 protein into single entries with the most common DNA and genes. In this record, the V and J calls reflect TCRdb's handling and not the investigators' own analysis. The sample includes some 590,000 distinct CDR3 sequences, with 25% observed a single time. The top ten hold about 0.73% of the sample.

The source is a human donor in good health. Some libraries in this study had Jurkat cell RNA spiked in. Sequences were obtained from naive CD8+ T cells from blood, with Jurkat cell RNA spiked in. The cell subset or site label here, explained by the study, means: FACS-sorted CD8+CD4-CCR7+CD45RA+ naive T cells. Recombination connected TRBV20-1 to TRBJ2-7; 9 nucleotides in the junction match TRBD2. The CDR3 protein: CSASLWLAGLGSYEQNF. The bases are TGCAGTGCTAGTTTGTGGCTAGCGGGATTGGGGTCCTACGAGCAGAACTTC.